The present T cell receptor beta chain was sequenced within a study of shared clonotypes between healthy human individuals. On this clone itself: The antigen is not known.

Broader study findings: Rarefaction indicated that sorted-subset sequencing remained incomplete although depth was large. Clonotypes not shared had lower generation probabilities than those common to all four donors.

Naivety among CD8 cells was defined by CD45RO negativity and positive CCR7 selection, thereby excluding terminally differentiated effector memory CD45RA+ cells. Germline lookup yields CDR1 SQVTM and CDR2 ANQGSEA. V trimming: 4 bases; J trimming: 4 bases; junction bases outside the gene matches: 12. The CDR3 sequence is 15 residues long. Per sorted-subset replicate PCR, input was around 200 ng DNA, representing roughly 28,000 T cell genomes. Libraries were prepared by immunoSEQ multiplex PCR; TCRdb keeps only in-frame clonotypes and omits some of them. This sample carries about 2.2 million clones, 85% to 95% of them seen once, and the ten largest clones take 1.5% to 2%.

The sequenced material came from naive CD8+ T cells from PBMCs. The rearrangement uses TRBV29-1 and TRBJ1-1, with 7 bases identical to TRBD1. This clonotype was obtained from a young man in good health. Some clones in this sample may be carry-over from other donors' samples. In DNA, the CDR3 is TGCAGCGTTGGACTAGAAGAGGGGGCGATCACTGAAGCTTTCTTT. It specifies CSVGLEEGAITEAFF.